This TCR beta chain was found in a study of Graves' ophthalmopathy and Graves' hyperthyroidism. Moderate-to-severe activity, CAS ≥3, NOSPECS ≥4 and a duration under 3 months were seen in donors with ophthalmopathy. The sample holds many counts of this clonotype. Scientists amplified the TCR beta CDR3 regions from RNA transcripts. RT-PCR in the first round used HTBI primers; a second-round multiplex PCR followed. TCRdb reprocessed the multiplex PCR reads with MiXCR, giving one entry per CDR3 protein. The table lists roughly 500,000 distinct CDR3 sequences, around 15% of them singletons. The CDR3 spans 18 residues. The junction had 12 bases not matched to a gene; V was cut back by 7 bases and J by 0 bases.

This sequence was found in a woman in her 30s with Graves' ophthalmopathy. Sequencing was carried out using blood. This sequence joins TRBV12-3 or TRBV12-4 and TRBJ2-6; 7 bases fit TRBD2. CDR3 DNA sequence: TGTGCCAGCATTCCTTACGGTGCGGGGGTCTCTGGGGCCAACGTCCTGACTTTC. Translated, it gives CASIPYGAGVSGANVLTF.